The 32 T cell receptor beta chains presented below share a single source sample, sequenced in a study of control samples from healthy donors and cancer patients. The data were produced by immunoSEQ multiplex PCR, yet TCRdb's version contains in-frame clones alone and is incomplete. This sample yields 130,000 or so clones, of which over 85% are seen a single time; around 6.9% belongs to the top ten. The sample was PBMCs. These receptor sequences come from a man aged 45-65 years with head and neck cancer.

The chain joins TRBV5-1 to TRBJ2-1; the D gene is possibly TRBD1 (5 bases). CDR1 is SGHRS, CDR2 YFSETQ, per germline. There are 14 residues in the CDR3. Trimming stripped 3 bases from V and 4 bases from J, with 11 bases between. The chain's CDR3 is CASSYDSVYNEQFF. Here the CDR3 DNA reads TGCGCCAGCAGCTACGACAGCGTTTACAATGAGCAGTTCTTC.

This clone was counted only a few times. The rearrangement uses TRBV15 and TRBJ2-7; TRBD1 matches at 7 bases. Trimming took 3 bases from V and 8 from J; bases not matched to a gene: 10. The V gene's germline CDR1 is LNHNV and CDR2 YYDKDF (reference sequence). CDR3 length equals 14 residues. The DNA for the CDR3 is TGTGCCACCAGCAGCGGGACAGAGGCATCGCAGCAGTACTTC. Residues: CATSSGTEASQQYF.

The chain combines TRBV2 with TRBJ2-2; 11 nucleotides line up with TRBD2. J gave up 0 bases and V 7 bases, and 22 bases lay outside the gene matches. The V gene's germline CDR1 is SNHLY and CDR2 FYNNEI. CDR3 length: 22 amino acids. The CDR3 DNA reads as TGTGCCAGCATTAGACCTTTTCGAACTAGCGGGAGAGTTAGCGCGAACACCGGGGAGCTGTTTTTT. It specifies CASIRPFRTSGRVSANTGELFF. Filled out from reference TRBV2 and TRBJ2-2, the complete variable domain reads EPEVTQTPSHQVTQMGQEVILRCVPISNHLYFYWYRQILGQKVEFLVSFYNNEISEKSEIFDDQFSVERPDGSNFTLKIRSTKLEDSAMYFCASIRPFRTSGRVSANTGELFFGEGSRLTVL.

The rearrangement links TRBV2 to TRBJ1-6; tentatively, D is TRBD1 (5 bases). This CDR3 has 14 amino acids. In germline, CDR1 is SNHLY, CDR2 FYNNEI. Trimming took 8 bases from V and 4 from J, leaving 12 bases between them. The CDR3 DNA reads as TGTGCCAGCCAGACAGAATCTTATAATTCACCCCTCCACTTT. It translates to CASQTESYNSPLHF.

The rearrangement uses TRBV7-9 and TRBJ2-6; D gene unclear. CDR3 size: 12 residues. Germline V CDR1 and CDR2: SEHNR, FQNEAQ (reference sequence). V lost 4 bases and J 4 bases, leaving 2 bases between the germline ends. The CDR3 region is CASSYGANVLTF. CDR3 coding DNA: TGTGCCAGCAGCTACGGGGCCAACGTCCTGACTTTC. Combining the CDR3 with reference TRBV7-9 and TRBJ2-6 gives the whole variable domain DTGVSQNPRHKITKRGQNVTFRCDPISEHNRLYWYRQTLGQGPEFLTYFQNEAQLEKSRLLSDRFSAERPKGSFSTLEIQRTEQGDSAMYLCASSYGANVLTFGAGSRLTVL.

V gene TRBV7-6 combines with J gene TRBJ1-5, with 7 bases that match TRBD1. J was trimmed by 0 bases and V by 3 bases; bases with no gene match: 8. The CDR3 is 17 residues long. Germline V CDR1 and CDR2: SGHVS, FNYEAQ. The CDR3 bases are TGTGCCAGCAGCTTTTCTAGGACAGGTTATAGCAATCAGCCCCAGCATTTT. It is translated as CASSFSRTGYSNQPQHF. Full variable domain (rest looked up from reference TRBV7-6 and TRBJ1-5): GAGVSQSPRYKVTKRGQDVALRCDPISGHVSLYWYRQALGQGPEFLTYFNYEAQQDKSGLPNDRFSAERPEGSISTLTIQRTEQRDSAMYRCASSFSRTGYSNQPQHFGDGTRLSIL.

This clone was seen once. The chain couples TRBV29-1 to TRBJ1-1; tentatively, D is TRBD1 (5 bases). CDR3 length: 14 residues. Trimming shortened V by 3 bases and J by 3 bases, and 14 bases separated the two germline ends. CDR1 is SQVTM, CDR2 ANQGSEA, per germline. The CDR3 is CSVERVLGDTEAFF. Written as DNA, the CDR3 is TGCAGCGTTGAGAGGGTTTTAGGGGACACTGAAGCTTTCTTT.

The rearrangement joins TRBV4-1 to TRBJ2-7; 7 bases map to TRBD1. The CDR3 loop spans 15 amino acids. J gave up 4 bases and V 0 bases, and 6 bases lay outside the gene matches. Germline CDR1 reads MGHRA; CDR2 reads YSYEKL. CDR3 sequence: CASSQEGGGRYEQYF. As DNA, the CDR3 is TGCGCCAGCAGCCAAGAAGGGGGCGGTAGGTACGAGCAGTACTTC.

The chain has TRBV18 and TRBJ2-5; perhaps D is TRBD1 or TRBD2 (5 bases each). V was shortened by 0 bases and J by 5 bases, with 10 bases between the two germline ends. This CDR3 is 14 amino acids long. CDR1 and CDR2 (germline): KGHSH, LQKENI. The CDR3 loop is CASSPPGVWETQYF. In nucleotides, the CDR3 is TGTGCCAGCTCACCACCGGGGGTCTGGGAGACCCAGTACTTC.

In DNA form, the CDR3 reads TGTGCCAGCTCACCTGGGAGCTCTGGAAACACCATATATTTT. Translated: CASSPGSSGNTIYF. The gene calls are TRBV18 and TRBJ1-3, with D hard to call. The germline gives CDR1 KGHSH, CDR2 LQKENI. V dropped 3 bases and J dropped 0 bases, with 6 bases sitting between them. The CDR3 extends over 14 amino acids. Based on the CDR3 plus reference TRBV18 and TRBJ1-3, the full variable domain is NAGVMQNPRHLVRRRGQEARLRCSPMKGHSHVYWYRQLPEEGLKFMVYLQKENIIDESGMPKERFSAEFPKEGPSILRIQQVVRGDSAAYFCASSPGSSGNTIYFGEGSWLTVV.

The V and J genes are TRBV19 and TRBJ1-5; no reliable D call. V lost 4 bases to trimming and J lost 4 bases, with 5 bases between them. The CDR3 spans 12 residues. CDR1 and CDR2 (germline): LNHDA, SQIVND (reference sequence). The CDR3 reads CASSTFNQPQHF. The CDR3 DNA reads TGTGCCAGTAGTACCTTTAATCAGCCCCAGCATTTT.

The chain carries TRBV30 and TRBJ1-1; 8 nucleotides align to TRBD1. From germline, CDR1 is GTSNPN and CDR2 SVGIG (reference sequence). This CDR3 region has 16 residues. Losses at the gene ends were 2 bases for V and 2 bases for J; bases not matched to a gene: 10. DNA of the CDR3: TGTGCCTGGAGTCGGGACAGGTTTTTCGGAAACACTGAAGCTTTCTTT. It yields the protein CAWSRDRFFGNTEAFF.

The chain is built from TRBV6-5 and TRBJ1-1; D not certain. CDR3 length: 11 amino acids. CDR1 and CDR2 (germline): MNHEY, SVGAGI. Trimming removed 0 bases at V and 7 bases at J, with 3 bases between. The CDR3 region has the DNA TGTGCCAGCAGTTACTCAGATGAAGCTTTCTTT. It is translated as CASSYSDEAFF.

This chain connects TRBV7-6 to TRBJ2-3; tentative D call: TRBD2 (6 bases). The V end lost 7 bases, the J end lost 0 bases, and 14 bases lay between the germline ends. This CDR3 has 15 amino acids. CDR1 and CDR2 (germline): SGHVS, FNYEAQ. The CDR3 bases are TGTGCCAGCACCCTTTCGGGAGCTAGCACAGATACGCAGTATTTT. Encoded protein: CASTLSGASTDTQYF.

The gene calls are TRBV10-3 and TRBJ1-2, with unresolved D. This CDR3 spans 14 amino acids. CDR1 is ENHRY, CDR2 SYGVKD, per germline. V was shortened by 6 bases and J by 7 bases, with 18 bases between the two germline ends. CDR3 residues: CAISRDLHLSGYTF. The CDR3 DNA reads TGTGCCATCAGCCGGGATCTCCATTTGAGTGGCTACACCTTC.

This chain connects TRBV28 to TRBJ2-7, with TRBD1 identical over 8 bases. J was trimmed by 6 bases and V by 5 bases; bases with no gene match: 12. Per germline, CDR1 MDHEN and CDR2 SYDVKM. The CDR3 consists of 15 residues. The CDR3 spells CASSPADRVLSEQYF. The CDR3 DNA is TGTGCCAGCAGTCCAGCGGACAGGGTATTGAGCGAGCAGTACTTC.

The rearrangement uses TRBV29-1 and TRBJ2-5, with 10 bases matching TRBD1. Germline V lookup: CDR1 SQVTM, CDR2 ANQGSEA. The CDR3 sequence is 14 residues long. V lost 5 bases to trimming and J lost 5 bases; unmatched junction nucleotides: 8. The CDR3 region is CSVHGDRGWETQYF. The CDR3, as DNA: TGCAGCGTTCACGGGGACAGGGGATGGGAGACCCAGTACTTC.

The V gene is TRBV5-6, the J gene TRBJ2-1, with D unresolved. Germline CDR1 and CDR2: SGHDT and YYEEEE. The CDR3 runs to 12 residues. The V end lost 1 base, the J end lost 6 bases, and 5 bases lay between the germline ends. DNA for the CDR3: TGTGCCAGCAGCTTGTTGGGCAATGAGCAGTTCTTC. Translation: CASSLLGNEQFF.

The chain joins TRBV5-1 to TRBJ1-2, with D perhaps TRBD1 (5 bases). This CDR3 comprises 15 residues. Trimming shortened V by 1 base and J by 4 bases, and 14 bases separated the two germline ends. Germline lookup yields CDR1 SGHRS and CDR2 YFSETQ. The CDR3 region has the DNA TGCGCCAGCAGCTTGCGCTCGGGGGAGGGCTATGGCTACACCTTC. It encodes CASSLRSGEGYGYTF.

The V and J genes are TRBV11-2 and TRBJ2-7; the D call may be TRBD1 or TRBD2 (7 bases each). The CDR3 runs 16 residues. V gave up 1 base and J gave up 2 bases, with 15 bases separating them. The germline CDR1 and CDR2 sequences are SGHAT and FQNNGV. This CDR3 is CASSLVGGTVPYEQYF. DNA of the CDR3: TGTGCCAGCAGCTTAGTGGGAGGGACAGTACCCTACGAGCAGTACTTC.

This rearrangement joins TRBV27 to TRBJ1-1; 12 nucleotides match TRBD1. CDR3 size: 15 residues. V shed 7 bases, J shed 4 bases, and the junction held 7 bases outside the gene matches. Germline CDR1 reads MNHEY; CDR2 reads SMNVEV (reference sequence). The CDR3 nucleotides read TGTGCCAGCACGGGGACAGGGGGCTGGGGCACTGAAGCTTTCTTT. Translating it yields CASTGTGGWGTEAFF.

This rearrangement joins TRBV5-5 to TRBJ2-2; tentative D call: TRBD2 (5 bases). This CDR3 spans 14 amino acids. Germline values: CDR1 SGHKS, CDR2 YYEKEE (reference sequence). V lost 0 bases and J lost 3, with 6 bases in between. For the CDR3, the DNA is TGTGCCAGCAGCTTGGCCGGGGACACCGGGGAGCTGTTTTTT. It codes for CASSLAGDTGELFF.

The rearrangement joins TRBV7-9 to TRBJ2-1, with a tentative D call TRBD1 (6 bases). The CDR3 loop spans 16 amino acids. Per the germline V gene, CDR1 is SEHNR and CDR2 is FQNEAQ (reference sequence). V gave up 5 bases and J gave up 5 bases, with 19 bases separating them. CDR3 loop: CASSLGPGVDNNEQFF. For the CDR3, the DNA is TGTGCCAGCAGCCTGGGGCCAGGGGTAGATAACAATGAGCAGTTCTTC.

The chain links TRBV5-4 to TRBJ2-5; D gene ambiguous. The CDR3 runs 14 residues. Trimming took 0 bases from V and 5 from J, leaving 11 bases between them. CDR1 and CDR2 from the germline V gene are SGHNT and YYREEE (reference sequence). The CDR3 bases are TGTGCCAGCAGCTTGGCCACATTAGGGGAGACCCAGTACTTC. This sequence encodes CASSLATLGETQYF.

CDR3: CSARTGSNQPQHF. CDR3 in DNA: TGCAGCGCACGGACAGGGAGCAATCAGCCCCAGCATTTT. The chain has TRBV29-1 and TRBJ1-5; 8 bases line up with TRBD1. Unmatched junction bases numbered 3, after V lost 7 bases and J lost 1 base. Germline CDR1 SQVTM, CDR2 ANQGSEA. This CDR3 contains 13 residues.

The chain recombines TRBV12-1 with TRBJ1-5. TRBV12-1 is listed as a pseudogene. The CDR3 runs to 13 residues. The CDR3 sequence is CASSPNRRQPQHF. CDR3 nucleotides: TGTGCCAGCAGCCCGAACCGGAGGCAGCCCCAGCATTTT.

This clone was recorded a few times. This chain links TRBV5-1 with TRBJ2-3; 9 bases agree with TRBD2. Unmatched junction bases numbered 5, after V lost 0 bases and J lost 0 bases. CDR1 is SGHRS and CDR2 is YFSETQ in the germline V gene. The CDR3 covers 17 residues. CDR3 residues: CASSLGLAASSTDTQYF. The CDR3 DNA sequence: TGCGCCAGCAGCTTGGGACTAGCGGCGTCTAGCACAGATACGCAGTATTTT.

V and J are TRBV11-2 and TRBJ1-3, with 7 positions matching TRBD1. Unmatched junction bases numbered 16, after V lost 6 bases and J lost 8 bases. The CDR3 covers 16 residues. Germline assignment: CDR1 SGHAT and CDR2 FQNNGV. This chain's CDR3 is CASRVGVGTEADTIYF. The CDR3 DNA follows: TGTGCCAGCAGGGTCGGGGTCGGGACAGAAGCAGACACCATATATTTT.

The gene calls are TRBV5-1 and TRBJ1-3; D possibly corresponds to TRBD1 (5 bases). Germline V gene lookup returns CDR1 SGHRS and CDR2 YFSETQ. The CDR3 has 16 residues. Trimming pared 0 bases from V and 0 bases from J, leaving 10 bases between. The CDR3 here is CASSLAGGGSGNTIYF. DNA for the CDR3: TGCGCCAGCAGCTTGGCGGGCGGGGGCTCTGGAAACACCATATATTTT.

This clone was detected only a few times. The V and J genes are TRBV2 and TRBJ1-5; 7 positions agree with TRBD1. The CDR3 spans 14 residues. V was pared by 7 bases and J by 2 bases, with 5 bases of the junction left unmatched. The germline V gene has CDR1 SNHLY and CDR2 FYNNEI. The CDR3 spells CASTRGKGNQPQHF. The CDR3 region has the DNA TGTGCCAGCACCAGGGGGAAAGGCAATCAGCCCCAGCATTTT.

Here the CDR3 reads CASSQDPLGPGRAFF. The DNA for the CDR3 is TGCGCCAGCAGCCAAGACCCCCTGGGGCCCGGTCGAGCTTTCTTT. V usage is TRBV4-1 and J usage is TRBJ1-1, with D tentatively TRBD1 (5 bases). Trimming left V 0 bases short and J 10 bases short, with 18 bases between. The CDR3 is made up of 15 amino acids. Germline CDR1 MGHRA, CDR2 YSYEKL.

The V gene is TRBV25-1, the J gene TRBJ1-5, with TRBD1 as a possible D gene (6 bases). Trimming removed 6 bases at V and 4 bases at J, with 25 bases between. The CDR3 has 18 residues. Germline lookup yields CDR1 MGHDK and CDR2 SYGVNS. CDR3 loop: CASRPLYLDSQSNQPQHF. CDR3 DNA sequence: TGTGCCAGCAGACCCCTCTATTTGGACAGTCAAAGTAATCAGCCCCAGCATTTT.